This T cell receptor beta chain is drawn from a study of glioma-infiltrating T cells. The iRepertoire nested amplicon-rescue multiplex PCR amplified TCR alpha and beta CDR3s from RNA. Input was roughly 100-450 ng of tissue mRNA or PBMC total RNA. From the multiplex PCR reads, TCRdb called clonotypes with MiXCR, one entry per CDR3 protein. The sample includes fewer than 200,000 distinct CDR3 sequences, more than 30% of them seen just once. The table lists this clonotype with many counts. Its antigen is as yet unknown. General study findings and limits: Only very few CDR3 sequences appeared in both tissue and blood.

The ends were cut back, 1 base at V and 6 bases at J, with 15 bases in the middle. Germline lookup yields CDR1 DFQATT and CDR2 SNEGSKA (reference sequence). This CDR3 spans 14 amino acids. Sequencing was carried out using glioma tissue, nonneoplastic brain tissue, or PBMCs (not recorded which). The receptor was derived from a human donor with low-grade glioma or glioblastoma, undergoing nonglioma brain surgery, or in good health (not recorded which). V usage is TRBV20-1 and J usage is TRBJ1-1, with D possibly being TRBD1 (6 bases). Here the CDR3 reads CSARGLQGTAEAFF. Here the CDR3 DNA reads TGCAGTGCTAGAGGCCTGCAGGGGACCGCTGAAGCTTTCTTT.